This T cell receptor beta chain was recorded in a study of blood T cell repertoires in COVID-19. Across the study: The samples span acute and convalescent COVID-19 from the United States, Italy and Spain.

Measured with immunoSEQ multiplex PCR; TCRdb has only the in-frame clones, and not every one. This table has 100,000 or so clones, around 88% appearing once. Sequenced sample: peripheral blood. The TCR sequence derives from a man aged 55 to 70 with acute or convalescent COVID-19.

CDR3: CATSEGSGSYYGYTF. In DNA, the CDR3 is TGTGCCACCAGCGAGGGAAGTGGTAGTTACTATGGCTACACCTTC. The chain carries TRBV15 and TRBJ1-2; D ambiguous. Germline-derived CDR1 and CDR2 are LNHNV and YYDKDF (reference sequence). This CDR3 has 15 residues. V dropped 5 bases and J dropped 3 bases, with 16 bases sitting between them. The variable domain in full, with the rest retrieved from reference TRBV15 and TRBJ1-2, is DAMVIQNPRYQVTQFGKPVTLSCSQTLNHNVMYWYQQKSSQAPKLLFHYYDKDFNNEADTPDNFQSRRPNTSFCFLDIRSPGLGDTAMYLCATSEGSGSYYGYTFGSGTRLTVV.